This is a list of T cell receptor beta chains from one sample in a study of blood T cell repertoires in COVID-19. Assay used: immunoSEQ multiplex PCR; TCRdb lists only in-frame clones, some missing. The sample comprises about 250,000 clones, less than 90% of which are singletons, and about 1.5% rests with the top ten. The sequenced sample was peripheral blood. The receptors here all came from a woman aged 40-49 years who had recovered from COVID-19. CDR3s include the opening cysteine and the closing phenylalanine or tryptophan. The D gene is left open where the match is weak. Clone size is given for some rows only: seen once, a few or many times, or a class if the clone is expanded.

NA	15	TRBJ2-3	NA	TRBV6-5	TGTGCCAGCACTCCATCCTGGAGGGTTGGAGATACGCAGTATTTT	CASTPSWRVGDTQYF
few	15	TRBJ1-1	NA	TRBV13	TGTGCCAGCAGCGCTGGCCTACATGCTTCCAGGGGAGCTTTCTTT	CASSAGLHASRGAFF
NA	14	TRBJ1-6	NA	TRBV27	TGTGCCAGCAGTACCAGCTCCTATAATTCACCCCTCCACTTT	CASSTSSYNSPLHF
NA	14	TRBJ1-4	TRBD1	TRBV5-5	TGTGCCAGCAGCGTGACAGGGGGCGGTGAAAAACTGTTTTTT	CASSVTGGGEKLFF
NA	12	TRBJ2-7	NA	TRBV27	TGTGCCAGCAGTCCAGGGATGGGAGAGCAGTACTTC	CASSPGMGEQYF
NA	13	TRBJ2-3	NA	TRBV7-9	TGTGCCAGTGGCAGAAACGCCCCAGATACGCAGTATTTT	CASGRNAPDTQYF
NA	14	TRBJ2-3	NA	TRBV14	TGTGCCAGCAGCCCCCTTAGCCGCCCAGATACGCAGTATTTT	CASSPLSRPDTQYF
NA	14	TRBJ2-5	NA	TRBV28	TGTGCCAGCAGTAGGGGGGGTGGGCAAGAGACCCAGTACTTC	CASSRGGGQETQYF
NA	14	TRBJ2-7	NA	TRBV9	TGTGCCAGCAGCCCCCGGACACAGACCTACGAGCAGTACTTC	CASSPRTQTYEQYF
NA	16	TRBJ1-4	TRBD1	TRBV7-8	TGTGCCAGCAGCTTACGGGACAGGGCCCCTAATGAAAAACTGTTTTTT	CASSLRDRAPNEKLFF
once	14	TRBJ2-1	NA	TRBV13	TGTGCCAGCAGCGTCGCGGGCTTCGAGAATGAGCAGTTCTTC	CASSVAGFENEQFF
NA	13	TRBJ2-7	NA	TRBV3-1/TRBV3-2	TGTGCCAGCAGCCAAGGGGGAGCCTACGAGCAGTACTTC	CASSQGGAYEQYF
few	14	TRBJ1-6	TRBD1	TRBV23-1	TGCGCCAGCAGTCAATCCCGGACAGGGGCACCCCTCCACTTT	CASSQSRTGAPLHF
many	13	TRBJ1-1	NA	TRBV7-7	TGTGCCAGCAGCTTAGACAGGGACACTGAAGCTTTCTTT	CASSLDRDTEAFF